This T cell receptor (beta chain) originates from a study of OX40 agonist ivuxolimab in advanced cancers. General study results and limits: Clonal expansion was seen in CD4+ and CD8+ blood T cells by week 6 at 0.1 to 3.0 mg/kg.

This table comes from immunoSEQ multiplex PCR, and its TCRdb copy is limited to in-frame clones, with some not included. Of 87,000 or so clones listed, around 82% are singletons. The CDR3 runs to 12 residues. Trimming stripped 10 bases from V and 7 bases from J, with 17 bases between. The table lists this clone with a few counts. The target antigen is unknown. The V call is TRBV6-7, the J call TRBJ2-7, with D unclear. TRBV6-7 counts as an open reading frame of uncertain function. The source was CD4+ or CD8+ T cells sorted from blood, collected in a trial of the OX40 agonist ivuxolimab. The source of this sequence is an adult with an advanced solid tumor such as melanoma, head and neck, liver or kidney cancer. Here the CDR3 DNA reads TGTGCCACCGCAAGACGGGCTACTGAGCAGTACTTC. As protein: CATARRATEQYF.